This T cell receptor (beta chain) was retrieved from a study of cytomegalovirus exposure and HLA in healthy donors. Study observations and caveats: Confirmation was obtained in vitro that three CMV-associated chains are specific for CMV antigens.

To note about this clone: Its antigen is unidentified.

This CDR3 region has 14 residues. V lost 10 bases, J lost 4 bases, and 11 bases stayed unmatched. CDR1 is SNHLY and CDR2 is FYNNEI in the germline V gene. The PCR used 60 Vbeta and 13 Jbeta primers. TCRdb's copy holds only in-frame clones and misses some; the assay was immunoSEQ multiplex PCR. The table lists hundreds of thousands of clones, 70% to 90% of them singletons. The rearrangement uses TRBV2 and TRBJ1-2; 8 bases fit TRBD1. The clonotype was recovered from a woman aged 18-35 years in good health and CMV-seronegative. The source material was PBMCs. CDR3 coding DNA: TGTGCCACCAGCATTCAGGGGGCTGGCTATGGCTACACCTTC. It yields the protein CATSIQGAGYGYTF.